This T cell receptor (beta chain) was found in a study of shared clonotypes between healthy human individuals. Clones were sequenced by immunoSEQ multiplex PCR, and TCRdb holds only the in-frame ones, with some missing. The table records millions of clones, about 92% of them present only once. The CDR3 contains 13 residues. CDR1 is LNHDA, CDR2 SQIVND, per germline (reference sequence). V was shortened by 6 bases and J by 7 bases, with 16 bases between the two germline ends. All donors were healthy HIV-negative adults lacking recent acute infections or vaccinations. This TCR came from a man between 18 and 35 years old in good health. Some clones in this sample may be carry-over from other donors' samples. V is TRBV19 and J is TRBJ2-7, with D maybe TRBD1 (6 bases). The sequenced sample was naive CD4+ T cells from PBMCs. The subset is: CD45RA+ positively selected. CDR3 residues: CASSHRGYGEQYF. CDR3 sequence (DNA): TGTGCCAGTAGCCATAGGGGGTACGGTGAGCAGTACTTC.